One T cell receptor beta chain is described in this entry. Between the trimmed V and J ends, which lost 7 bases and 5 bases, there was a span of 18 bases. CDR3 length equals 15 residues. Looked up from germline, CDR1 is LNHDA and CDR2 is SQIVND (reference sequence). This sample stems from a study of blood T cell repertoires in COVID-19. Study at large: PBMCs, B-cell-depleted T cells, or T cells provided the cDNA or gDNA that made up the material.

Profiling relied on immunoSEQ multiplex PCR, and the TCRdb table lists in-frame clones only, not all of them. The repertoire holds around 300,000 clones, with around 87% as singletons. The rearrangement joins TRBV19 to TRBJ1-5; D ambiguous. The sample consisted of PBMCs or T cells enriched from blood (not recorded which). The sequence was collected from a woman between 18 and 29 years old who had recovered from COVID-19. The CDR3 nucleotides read TGTGCCAGTACCCCTGCAGGAGGGTTTGATCAGCCCCAGCATTTT. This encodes CASTPAGGFDQPQHF.